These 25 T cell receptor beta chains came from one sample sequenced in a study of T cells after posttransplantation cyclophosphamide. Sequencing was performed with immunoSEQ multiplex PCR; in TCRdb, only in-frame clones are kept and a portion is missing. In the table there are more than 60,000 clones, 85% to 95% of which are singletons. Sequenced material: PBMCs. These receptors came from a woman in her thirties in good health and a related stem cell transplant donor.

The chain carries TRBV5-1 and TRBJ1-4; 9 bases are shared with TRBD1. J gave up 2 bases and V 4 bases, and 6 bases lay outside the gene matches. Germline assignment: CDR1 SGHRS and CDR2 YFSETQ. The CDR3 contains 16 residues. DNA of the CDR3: TGCGCCAGCAGCCCAGGACAGGGGCGCACTAATGAAAAACTGTTTTTT. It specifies CASSPGQGRTNEKLFF.

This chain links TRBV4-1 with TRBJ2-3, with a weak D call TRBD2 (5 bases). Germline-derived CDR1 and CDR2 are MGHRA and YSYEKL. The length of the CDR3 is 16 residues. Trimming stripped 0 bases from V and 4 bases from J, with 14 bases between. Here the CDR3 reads CASSQEGQGRADTQYF. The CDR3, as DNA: TGCGCCAGCAGCCAAGAAGGTCAAGGGAGAGCAGATACGCAGTATTTT.

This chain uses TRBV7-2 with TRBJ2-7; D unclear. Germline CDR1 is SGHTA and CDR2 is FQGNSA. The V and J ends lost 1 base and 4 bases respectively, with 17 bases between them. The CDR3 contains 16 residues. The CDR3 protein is CASSLESQALVYEQYF. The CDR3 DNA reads TGTGCCAGCAGCTTAGAATCCCAGGCCCTCGTATACGAGCAGTACTTC.

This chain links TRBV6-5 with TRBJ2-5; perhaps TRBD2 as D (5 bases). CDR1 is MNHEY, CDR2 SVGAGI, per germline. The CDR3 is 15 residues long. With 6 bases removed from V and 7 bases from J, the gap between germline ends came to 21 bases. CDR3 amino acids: CASRKLGQTLATQYF. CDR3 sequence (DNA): TGTGCCAGCAGGAAACTCGGCCAAACCCTAGCGACCCAGTACTTC.

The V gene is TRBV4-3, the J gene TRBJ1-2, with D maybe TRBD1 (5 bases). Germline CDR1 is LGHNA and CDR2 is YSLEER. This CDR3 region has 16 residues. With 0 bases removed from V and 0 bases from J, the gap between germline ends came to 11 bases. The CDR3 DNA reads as TGCGCCAGCAGCCAAGATCCCAGGGCCGCTAACTATGGCTACACCTTC. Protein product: CASSQDPRAANYGYTF.

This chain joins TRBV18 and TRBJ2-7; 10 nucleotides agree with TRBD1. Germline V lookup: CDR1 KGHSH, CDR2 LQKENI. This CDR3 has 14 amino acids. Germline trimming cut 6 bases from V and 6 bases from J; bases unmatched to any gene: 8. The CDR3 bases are TGTGCCAGCTCCCGCCGAGACAGGGGGCTCGAGCAGTACTTC. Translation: CASSRRDRGLEQYF.

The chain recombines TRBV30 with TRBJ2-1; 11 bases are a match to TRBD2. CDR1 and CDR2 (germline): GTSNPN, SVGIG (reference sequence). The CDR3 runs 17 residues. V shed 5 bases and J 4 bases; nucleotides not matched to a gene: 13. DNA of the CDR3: TGTGCCTGGGTCGGCGGAGGGCTAGCGGGGGGATACAATGAGCAGTTCTTC. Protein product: CAWVGGGLAGGYNEQFF.

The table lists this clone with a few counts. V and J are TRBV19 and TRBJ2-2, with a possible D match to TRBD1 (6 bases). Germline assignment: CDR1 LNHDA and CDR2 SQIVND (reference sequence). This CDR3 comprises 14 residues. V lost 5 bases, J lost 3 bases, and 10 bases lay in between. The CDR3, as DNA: TGTGCCAGTAGTGCATACAGGGACACCGGGGAGCTGTTTTTT. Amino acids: CASSAYRDTGELFF.

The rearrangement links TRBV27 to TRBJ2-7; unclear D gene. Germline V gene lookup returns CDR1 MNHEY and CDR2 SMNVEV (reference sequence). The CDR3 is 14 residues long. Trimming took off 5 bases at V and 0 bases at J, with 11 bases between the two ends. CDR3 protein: CASSQWQSSYEQYF. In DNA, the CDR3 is TGTGCCAGCAGTCAGTGGCAGTCCTCCTACGAGCAGTACTTC.

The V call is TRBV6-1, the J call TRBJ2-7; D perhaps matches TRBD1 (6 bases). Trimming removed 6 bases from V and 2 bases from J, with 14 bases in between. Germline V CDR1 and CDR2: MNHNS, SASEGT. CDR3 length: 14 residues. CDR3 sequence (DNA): TGTGCCAGCAGAGAAACAGGGAGAACCTACGAGCAGTACTTC. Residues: CASRETGRTYEQYF.

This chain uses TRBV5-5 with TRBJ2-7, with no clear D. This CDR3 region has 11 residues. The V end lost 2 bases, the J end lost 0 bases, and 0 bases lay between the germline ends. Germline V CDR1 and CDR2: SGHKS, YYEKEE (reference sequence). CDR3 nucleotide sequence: TGTGCCAGCAGCTTCTCCTACGAGCAGTACTTC. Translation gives CASSFSYEQYF.

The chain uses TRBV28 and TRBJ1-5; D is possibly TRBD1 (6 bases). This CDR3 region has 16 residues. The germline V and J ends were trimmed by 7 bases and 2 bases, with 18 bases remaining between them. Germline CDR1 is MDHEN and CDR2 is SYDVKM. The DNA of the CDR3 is TGTGCCAGCAACTCAAGGGGGGGTTCGGGCAATCAGCCCCAGCATTTT. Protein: CASNSRGGSGNQPQHF. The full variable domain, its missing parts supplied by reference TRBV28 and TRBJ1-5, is DVKVTQSSRYLVKRTGEKVFLECVQDMDHENMFWYRQDPGLGLRLIYFSYDVKMKEKGDIPEGYSVSREKKERFSLILESASTNQTSMYLCASNSRGGSGNQPQHFGDGTRLSIL.

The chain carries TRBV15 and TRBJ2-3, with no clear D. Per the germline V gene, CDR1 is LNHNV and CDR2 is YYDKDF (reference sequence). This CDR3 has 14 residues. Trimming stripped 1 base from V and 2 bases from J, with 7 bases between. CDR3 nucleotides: TGTGCCACCAGCAGAGGGGGAACCACAGATACGCAGTATTTT. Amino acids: CATSRGGTTDTQYF. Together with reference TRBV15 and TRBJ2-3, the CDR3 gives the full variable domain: DAMVIQNPRYQVTQFGKPVTLSCSQTLNHNVMYWYQQKSSQAPKLLFHYYDKDFNNEADTPDNFQSRRPNTSFCFLDIRSPGLGDTAMYLCATSRGGTTDTQYFGPGTRLTVL.

The DNA of the CDR3 is TGTGCCAGCAGTGAAGCTTCGCCAACGGCGGGCTATGAGCAGTTCTTC. As protein: CASSEASPTAGYEQFF. The chain joins TRBV6-1 to TRBJ2-1, with TRBD2 as a possible D gene (5 bases). Germline CDR1 and CDR2: MNHNS and SASEGT. The CDR3 is 16 amino acids. Trimming took 0 bases from V and 8 from J, leaving 17 bases between them.

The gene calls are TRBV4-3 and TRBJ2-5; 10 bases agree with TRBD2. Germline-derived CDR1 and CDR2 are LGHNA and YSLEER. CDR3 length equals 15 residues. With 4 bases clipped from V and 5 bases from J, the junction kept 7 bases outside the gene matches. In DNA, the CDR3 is TGCGCCAGCAGCCTAAGCGGGGGGGCCAGGGAGACCCAGTACTTC. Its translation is CASSLSGGARETQYF.

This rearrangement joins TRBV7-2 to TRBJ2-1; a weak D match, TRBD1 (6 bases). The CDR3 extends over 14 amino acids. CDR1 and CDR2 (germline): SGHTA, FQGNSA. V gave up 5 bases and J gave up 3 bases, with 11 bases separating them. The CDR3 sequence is CASSVQGRYNEQFF. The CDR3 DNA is TGTGCCAGCAGCGTCCAGGGGCGCTACAATGAGCAGTTCTTC.

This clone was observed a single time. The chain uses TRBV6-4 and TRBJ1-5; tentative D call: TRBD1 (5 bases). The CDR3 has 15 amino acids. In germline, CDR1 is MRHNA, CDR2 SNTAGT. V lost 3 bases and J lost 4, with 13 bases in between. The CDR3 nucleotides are TGTGCCAGCAGTGAGAGTGGGGGGGGGAATCAGCCCCAGCATTTT. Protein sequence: CASSESGGGNQPQHF.

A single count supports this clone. In DNA form, the CDR3 reads TGCGCCAGCAGCCAAGATATCAGGGGCGAGCAGTACTTC. The encoded protein is CASSQDIRGEQYF. The chain joins TRBV4-1 to TRBJ2-7; D may be TRBD1 (6 bases). Trimming left V 0 bases short and J 6 bases short, with 9 bases between. The CDR3 runs to 13 residues. Germline V gene sequence: CDR1 MGHRA, CDR2 YSYEKL.

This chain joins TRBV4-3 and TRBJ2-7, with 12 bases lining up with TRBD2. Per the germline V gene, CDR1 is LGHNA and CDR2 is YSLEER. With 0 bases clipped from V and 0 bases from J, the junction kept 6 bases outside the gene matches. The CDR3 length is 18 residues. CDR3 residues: CASSQDQTSGGLSYEQYF. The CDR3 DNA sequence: TGCGCCAGCAGCCAAGATCAGACTAGCGGGGGCCTCTCCTACGAGCAGTACTTC.

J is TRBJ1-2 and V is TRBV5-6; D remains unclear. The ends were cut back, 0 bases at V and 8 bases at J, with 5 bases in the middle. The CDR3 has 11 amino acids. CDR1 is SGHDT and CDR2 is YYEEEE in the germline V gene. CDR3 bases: TGTGCCAGCAGCTTGGATCGGGGCTACACCTTC. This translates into CASSLDRGYTF.

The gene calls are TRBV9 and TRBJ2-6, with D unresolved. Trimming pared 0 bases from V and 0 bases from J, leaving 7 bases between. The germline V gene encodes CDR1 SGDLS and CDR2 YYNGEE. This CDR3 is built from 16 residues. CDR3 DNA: TGTGCCAGCAGCGTAGGCCGAGACTCTGGGGCCAACGTCCTGACTTTC. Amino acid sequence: CASSVGRDSGANVLTF.

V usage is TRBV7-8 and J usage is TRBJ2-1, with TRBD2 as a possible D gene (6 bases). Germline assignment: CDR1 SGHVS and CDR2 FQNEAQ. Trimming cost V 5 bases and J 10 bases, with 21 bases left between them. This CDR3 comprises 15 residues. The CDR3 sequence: CASSGSAGNGREQFF. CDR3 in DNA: TGTGCCAGCAGCGGGTCGGCAGGCAATGGGAGGGAGCAGTTCTTC.

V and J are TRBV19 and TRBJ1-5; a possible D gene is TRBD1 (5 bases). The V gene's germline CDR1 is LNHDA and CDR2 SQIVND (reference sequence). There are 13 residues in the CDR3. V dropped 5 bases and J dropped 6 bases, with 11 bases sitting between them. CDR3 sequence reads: CASSLGVGQPQHF. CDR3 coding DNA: TGTGCCAGTAGTTTAGGGGTGGGTCAGCCCCAGCATTTT.

The CDR3 is CASPSFKLTTDTQYF. The CDR3, as DNA: TGTGCCAGCCCATCATTTAAACTCACCACAGATACGCAGTATTTT. This chain connects TRBV28 to TRBJ2-3; D gene ambiguous. The germline V gene has CDR1 MDHEN and CDR2 SYDVKM. The CDR3 is made up of 15 amino acids. Between the trimmed V and J ends, which lost 8 bases and 2 bases, there was a span of 17 bases.

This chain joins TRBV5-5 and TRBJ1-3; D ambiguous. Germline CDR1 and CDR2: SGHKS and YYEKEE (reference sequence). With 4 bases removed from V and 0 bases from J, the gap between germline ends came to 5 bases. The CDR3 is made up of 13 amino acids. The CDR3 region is CASSQTSGNTIYF. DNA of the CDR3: TGTGCCAGCAGCCAAACCTCTGGAAACACCATATATTTT. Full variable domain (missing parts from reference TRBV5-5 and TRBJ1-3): DAGVTQSPTHLIKTRGQQVTLRCSPISGHKSVSWYQQVLGQGPQFIFQYYEKEERGRGNFPDRFSARQFPNYSSELNVNALLLGDSALYLCASSQTSGNTIYFGEGSWLTVV.